This TCR beta chain stems from a study of T cells expressing NK-cell markers. Background on the study: All TCR beta repertoires analysed originated from sorted CD3+CD56+NKG2C+, CD3+CD56+NKG2C- and CD3+CD56-NKG2C+ T cells. Among the eight sequenced donors, seven tested HCMV-seropositive and one tested seronegative.

Libraries used 5'RACE template switching adding universal primer site and UMIs. Reanalyzing the 5' RACE reads, TCRdb keeps one entry per CDR3 protein, without DNA. Listed are hundreds of thousands of distinct CDR3 sequences; approximately 3.6% falls within the top ten. Germline CDR1 LGHNA, CDR2 YNFKEQ. This CDR3 spans 17 amino acids. As for this clonotype: Its antigen is not identified.

Study-level findings and limits: HCMV specificity of the expanded NKG2C+ T cell clones stayed unclear.

The chain is built from TRBV4-2 and TRBJ1-2. This sequence was found in a man aged 18 to 29 in good health. Specimen: blood T cells: a sorted CD56 or NKG2C T cell subset, CD4+ or CD8+ T cells, or bulk PBMC T cells (not recorded which). CDR3 sequence: CASSQASPLDAGYGYTF.